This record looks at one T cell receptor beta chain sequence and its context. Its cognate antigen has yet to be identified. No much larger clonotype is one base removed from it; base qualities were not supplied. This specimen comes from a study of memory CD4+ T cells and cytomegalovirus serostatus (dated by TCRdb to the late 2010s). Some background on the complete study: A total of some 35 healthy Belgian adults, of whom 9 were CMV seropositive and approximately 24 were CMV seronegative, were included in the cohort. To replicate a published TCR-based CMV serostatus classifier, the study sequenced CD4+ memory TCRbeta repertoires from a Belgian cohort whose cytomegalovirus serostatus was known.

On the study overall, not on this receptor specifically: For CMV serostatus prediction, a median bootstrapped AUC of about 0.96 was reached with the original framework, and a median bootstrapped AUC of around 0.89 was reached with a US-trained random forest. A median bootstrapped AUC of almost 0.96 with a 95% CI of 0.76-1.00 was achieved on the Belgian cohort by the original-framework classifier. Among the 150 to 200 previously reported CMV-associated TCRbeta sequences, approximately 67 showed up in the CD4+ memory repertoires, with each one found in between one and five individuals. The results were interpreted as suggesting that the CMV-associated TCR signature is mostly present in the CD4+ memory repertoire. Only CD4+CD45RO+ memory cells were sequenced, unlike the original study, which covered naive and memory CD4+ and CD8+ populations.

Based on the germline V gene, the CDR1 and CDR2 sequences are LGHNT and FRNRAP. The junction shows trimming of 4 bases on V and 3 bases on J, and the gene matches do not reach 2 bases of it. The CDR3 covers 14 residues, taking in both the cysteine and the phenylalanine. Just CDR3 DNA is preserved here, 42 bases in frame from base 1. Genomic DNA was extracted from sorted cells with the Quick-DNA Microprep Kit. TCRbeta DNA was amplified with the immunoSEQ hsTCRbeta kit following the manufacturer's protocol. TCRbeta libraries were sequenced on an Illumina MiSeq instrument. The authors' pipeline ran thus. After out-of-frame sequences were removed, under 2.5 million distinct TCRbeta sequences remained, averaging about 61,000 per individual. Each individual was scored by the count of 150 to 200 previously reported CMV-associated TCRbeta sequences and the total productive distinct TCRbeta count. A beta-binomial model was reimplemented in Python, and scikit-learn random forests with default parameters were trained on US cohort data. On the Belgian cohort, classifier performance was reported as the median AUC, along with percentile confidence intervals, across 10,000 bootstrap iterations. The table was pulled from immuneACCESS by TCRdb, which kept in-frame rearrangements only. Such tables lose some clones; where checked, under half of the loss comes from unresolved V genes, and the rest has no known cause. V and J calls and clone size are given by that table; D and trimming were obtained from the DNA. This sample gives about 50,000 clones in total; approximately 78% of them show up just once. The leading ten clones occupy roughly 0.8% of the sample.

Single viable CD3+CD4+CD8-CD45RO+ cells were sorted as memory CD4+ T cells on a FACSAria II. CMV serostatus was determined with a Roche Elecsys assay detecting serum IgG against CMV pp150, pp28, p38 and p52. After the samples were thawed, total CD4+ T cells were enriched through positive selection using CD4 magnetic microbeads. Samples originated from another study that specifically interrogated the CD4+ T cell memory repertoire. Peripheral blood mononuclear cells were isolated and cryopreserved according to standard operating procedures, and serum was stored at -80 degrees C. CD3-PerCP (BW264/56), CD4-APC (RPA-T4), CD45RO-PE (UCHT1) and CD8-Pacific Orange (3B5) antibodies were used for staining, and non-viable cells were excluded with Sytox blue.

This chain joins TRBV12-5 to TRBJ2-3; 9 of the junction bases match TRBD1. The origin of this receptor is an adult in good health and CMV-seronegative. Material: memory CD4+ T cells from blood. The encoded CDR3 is CASGSGQGTDTQYF. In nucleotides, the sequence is TGTGCTAGTGGTTCGGGACAGGGAACAGATACGCAGTATTTT.